These 21 T cell receptor beta chains originate from one sample sequenced in a study of CD8+ T cells in alopecia areata. cDNA serving as the sequencing template came from extracted, reverse transcribed RNA. Profiled with immunoSEQ multiplex PCR; TCRdb holds only in-frame clones, not every one. This record lists around 1,500 clones, none seen once only, and the top ten clones contain 12%. Time point described: mouse skin at time of skin grafting. The input for sequencing was skin, taken at week 0. The receptor source for this set is a C3H/HeJ mouse with alopecia areata. MHC haplotype here: H2-k.

A few counts support this clone. Genes here carry mouse names. Read coverage stops 4 residues before the CDR3 terminus; the germline J gene supplies the remainder. The gene calls are TRBV13-2 and TRBJ2-5; TRBD2 agrees at 7 bases. This CDR3 comprises 14 residues. Germline CDR1 reads NNHNN; CDR2 reads SYGAGS (reference sequence). CDR3 DNA (partial): TGTGCCAGCGGGGGACGGGGGGGGGAAGAC. Its translation: CASGGRGGED. The full CDR3 protein is CASGGRGGEDTQYF.

In its sample, this clone ranks as medium-sized. These gene names are mouse names. The read finishes 4 residues shy of the CDR3 end, and the germline J gene is used to complete it. J is TRBJ2-7 and V is TRBV1; weak D call: TRBD2 (6 bases). V lost 0 bases, J lost 0 bases, and 9 bases lay in between. The CDR3 spans 15 residues. Germline loops: CDR1 NSQYPW, CDR2 LRSPGD (reference sequence). CDR3 residues: CTCSADRLVSYEQYF. CDR3 DNA (partial): TGCACCTGCAGTGCAGACCGACTGGTCTCCTAT.

Comments on this clone: The genes are named according to mouse. Coverage ceases 4 residues before the CDR3 finishes, and the germline J gene fills in the end. The rearrangement uses TRBV29 and TRBJ2-1; D ambiguous. The CDR3 runs to 12 residues. Germline V gene data show CDR1 as MSHET and CDR2 as SYDVDS. CDR3 residues: CASSLRHAEQFF. Partial CDR3 DNA: TGTGCTAGCAGTTTAAGACACGCT.

This clone rates as medium-sized. These gene names are mouse names. The read halts 4 residues ahead of the CDR3 end, with the missing end drawn from the germline J gene. This sequence joins TRBV14 and TRBJ2-1; TRBD1 matches 11 bases. Per germline, CDR1 SGHDT and CDR2 FRDEAV. The CDR3 contains 15 residues. V lost 5 bases to trimming and J lost 3 bases; unmatched junction nucleotides: 4. This CDR3 reads CASSPGTGGYAEQFF. The CDR3 bases that were read are TGTGCCAGCAGCCCCGGGACAGGGGGCTATGCT. The full variable domain, with the rest looked up from reference TRBV14 and TRBJ2-1, is EAGVTQSPRYAVLQEGQAVSFWCDPISGHDTLYWYQQPRDQGPQLLVYFRDEAVIDNSQLPSDRFSAVRPKGTNSTLKIQSAKQGDTATYLCASSPGTGGYAEQFFGPGTRLTVL.

This clone is classed as medium-sized (0.01 to 0.1%). Genes and germline are mouse. The read ends 4 residues shy of where the CDR3 ends; the end is completed using the germline J gene. The chain employs TRBV13-1 and TRBJ1-2; D is ambiguous. This CDR3 is built from 13 residues. Deletions cut 0 bases from V and 1 base from J, with 4 bases between. Germline values: CDR1 NSHNY, CDR2 SYGAGN. The CDR3 loop is CASSDDKNSDYTF. CDR3 bases read: TGTGCCAGCAGTGATGACAAAAACTCC.

By sample fraction, this clone is medium-sized. Germline and genes here are mouse. Read data end 4 residues before the CDR3 end; the end is taken from the germline J gene. The genes are TRBV1 and TRBJ2-5, with 8 positions matching TRBD1. CDR1 is NSQYPW and CDR2 is LRSPGD in the germline V gene (reference sequence). J gave up 3 bases and V 0 bases, and 2 bases lay outside the gene matches. This CDR3 spans 15 amino acids. CDR3 DNA, as far as it was read: TGCACCTGCAGTGCAGATAACAGGGGGCAAGAC. This codes for CTCSADNRGQD. The CDR3 reads in full as CTCSADNRGQDTQYF.

This clone is medium-sized. Each gene name is a mouse one. The CDR3 end is not reached by the read, which stops 4 residues before it; the germline J gene fills it in. This rearrangement joins TRBV13-2 to TRBJ2-1; 11 nucleotides align to TRBD2. The germline CDR1 and CDR2 sequences are NNHNN and SYGAGS (reference sequence). After removal of 0 bases from V and 3 bases from J, the junction contained 2 bases not matched to a gene. The length of the CDR3 is 16 residues. CDR3 sequence reads: CASGDETGGVYAEQFF. Partial CDR3 DNA: TGTGCCAGCGGTGATGAGACTGGGGGGGTCTATGCT.

This clone ranks as medium-sized (0.01 to 0.1%). Gene names follow the mouse nomenclature. The CDR3 is cut off 4 residues early in the read; its end comes from the germline J gene. The V gene is TRBV19, the J gene TRBJ1-2; TRBD1 matches at 8 bases. The CDR3 contains 13 residues. The ends lost 5 bases at V and 4 bases at J; junction bases unmatched: 4. Germline values: CDR1 FNHDT, CDR2 SITEND (reference sequence). This CDR3 reads CASSLGQGSDYTF. CDR3 DNA (partial): TGTGCCAGCAGCCTCGGACAGGGCTCC.

This clone was recorded many times. The gene symbols are mouse symbols. The read ends 4 residues early relative to the CDR3; the germline J gene fills the gap. The chain recombines TRBV31 with TRBJ1-2; TRBD1 matches 9 bases. The CDR3 sequence is 14 residues long. V shed 1 base, J shed 1 base, and the junction held 1 base outside the gene matches. Germline CDR1 and CDR2: GKSSPN and SITVG. The CDR3 spells CAWSRDRVNSDYTF. CDR3 DNA (partial): TGTGCCTGGAGTCGGGACAGGGTAAACTCC.

This clone counts as medium-sized. The gene names given are mouse names. The missing CDR3 end, 4 residues past where the read stops, is filled in from the germline J gene. The chain has TRBV5 and TRBJ2-5; D possibly corresponds to TRBD1 (6 bases). V lost 1 base to trimming and J lost 2 bases, with 7 bases between them. CDR3 size: 14 residues. Germline V gene data show CDR1 as LGHNA and CDR2 as YNLKQL (reference sequence). Partial CDR3 DNA: TGTGCCAGCAGCCAAGGGACAGTCCAAGAC. Its protein is CASSQGTVQD. Given in full, the CDR3 is CASSQGTVQDTQYF.

Relative to its sample, this clone is medium-sized. The genes are named according to mouse. The sequence runs out 4 residues before the end of the CDR3; the remainder is reconstructed from the germline J gene. This rearrangement joins TRBV19 to TRBJ1-2, with 7 positions matching TRBD1. Germline V lookup: CDR1 FNHDT, CDR2 SITEND (reference sequence). Trimming took 3 bases from V and 0 from J; bases not matched to a gene: 2. CDR3 length: 14 amino acids. The covered CDR3 bases are TGTGCCAGCAGTAAAGACAGGGCAAACTCC. Translated: CASSKDRANS. The full CDR3 is CASSKDRANSDYTF.

This clone was seen many times. Mouse gene names apply. Read coverage stops 4 residues before the CDR3 terminus; the germline J gene supplies the remainder. The rearrangement links TRBV1 to TRBJ2-1, with 8 bases matching TRBD2. CDR3 size: 15 residues. The V gene end was trimmed by 0 bases and the J gene end by 3 bases; junction bases not matched to a gene: 1. Per the germline V gene, CDR1 is NSQYPW and CDR2 is LRSPGD (reference sequence). The CDR3 loop is CTCSADLGGYAEQFF. The CDR3 bases that were read are TGCACCTGCAGTGCAGATCTGGGGGGCTATGCT.

The sample holds many counts of this clone. The genes are named according to mouse. The CDR3 sequence is CASSDWGGNYAEQFF. The covered CDR3 bases are TGTGCCAGCAGTGACTGGGGGGGGAACTATGCT. The genes are TRBV13-3 and TRBJ2-1, with 9 bases lining up with TRBD2. The read ends 4 residues before the CDR3 terminus; that terminus is restored from the germline J gene. The trim removed 2 bases at V and 1 base at J, leaving 1 base unmatched. CDR3 length: 15 residues. CDR1 is NNHDY, CDR2 SYVADS, per germline.

This clone was recorded many times. Any gene name here is a mouse gene name. Read coverage stops 4 residues before the CDR3 terminus; the germline J gene supplies the remainder. V is TRBV5 and J is TRBJ2-4; the match to TRBD1 covers 8 bases. CDR3 length: 17 amino acids. Germline CDR1 and CDR2: LGHNA and YNLKQL (reference sequence). CDR3 bases read: TGTGCCAGCAGCCAAGAGGCAGGGGGCTGGGTAGGAAAC. Its translation is CASSQEAGGWVGN. The CDR3, in full, reads CASSQEAGGWVGNTLYF.

By share, this clone ranks as medium-sized. Genes and germline are mouse. The CDR3 extends 4 residues past the end of the read, so its final part is completed from the germline J gene. Other DNA sequences from this sample encode an identical CDR3 as well. This chain joins TRBV19 and TRBJ1-2; 8 bases fit TRBD1. The V gene end was trimmed by 4 bases and the J gene end by 0 bases; junction bases not matched to a gene: 2. The CDR3 runs to 14 residues. CDR1 and CDR2 (germline): FNHDT, SITEND (reference sequence). CDR3: CASSRDRTNSDYTF. Partial CDR3 DNA: TGTGCCAGCAGTCGGGACAGGACAAACTCC.

This clone was counted at least ten times. Gene names follow the mouse nomenclature. With the read ending 4 residues before the CDR3 end, the germline J gene is used to fill in that end. This chain links TRBV13-2 with TRBJ1-1; D gene ambiguous. The CDR3 sequence is 13 residues long. The V end lost 2 bases, the J end lost 0 bases, and 5 bases lay between the germline ends. The germline V gene encodes CDR1 NNHNN and CDR2 SYGAGS (reference sequence). This CDR3 reads CASGEHTNTEVFF. Incomplete CDR3 DNA: TGTGCCAGCGGTGAACACACAAACACA.

By share, this clone counts as medium-sized. Mouse germline and gene names are used. The read falls 4 residues short of the CDR3 end, and the missing part is taken from the germline J gene. V is TRBV5 and J is TRBJ2-7; weak D call: TRBD1 (5 bases). Looked up from germline, CDR1 is LGHNA and CDR2 is YNLKQL (reference sequence). The CDR3 covers 13 residues. CDR3 DNA (partial): TGTGCCAGCAGCCAAGGGACACCTTAT. As protein: CASSQGTPY. The complete CDR3 sequence is CASSQGTPYEQYF.

This clone counts as medium-sized. These gene names are mouse names. The read halts 4 residues ahead of the CDR3 end, with the missing end drawn from the germline J gene. J is TRBJ2-3 and V is TRBV29; 14 bases map to TRBD2. With V trimmed by 0 bases and J by 0 bases, 5 bases remained unmatched. The CDR3 runs to 19 residues. Per the germline V gene, CDR1 is MSHET and CDR2 is SYDVDS. CDR3 loop: CASSLSPGLGGRSAETLYF. The DNA read from the CDR3 is TGTGCTAGCAGTTTATCGCCGGGACTGGGGGGGCGCAGTGCAGAA. The whole variable domain, filled in from reference TRBV29 and TRBJ2-3, reads DMKVTQMPRYLIKRMGENVLLECGQDMSHETMYWYRQDPGLGLQLIYISYDVDSNSEGDIPKGYRVSRKKREHFSLILDSAKTNQTSVYFCASSLSPGLGGRSAETLYFGSGTRLTVL.

Within the sample, this clone is medium-sized. Gene names are the mouse ones. The read halts 4 residues ahead of the CDR3 end, with the missing end drawn from the germline J gene. This sequence joins TRBV13-1 and TRBJ2-2, with TRBD1 matching over 9 bases. The V and J ends lost 0 bases and 3 bases, in that order; junction bases with no gene match: 3. From germline, CDR1 is NSHNY and CDR2 SYGAGN. The CDR3 loop spans 16 amino acids. Partial CDR3 DNA: TGTGCCAGCAGTGATGAGGGACAGGGATACACCGGG. It codes for CASSDEGQGYTG. The whole CDR3 region reads CASSDEGQGYTGQLYF.

This clone has just a few counts. Gene names and germline refer to mouse. The read falls 4 residues short of the CDR3 end, and the missing part is taken from the germline J gene. The chain links TRBV4 to TRBJ1-1; 12 nucleotides align to TRBD1. Germline CDR1 is LGHDT and CDR2 is YNNKQL (reference sequence). The CDR3 has 16 residues. With V trimmed by 3 bases and J by 1 base, 3 bases remained unmatched. The CDR3 protein is CASSYRDRGRNTEVFF. CDR3 DNA, as far as it was read: TGTGCCAGCAGCTACCGGGACAGGGGGCGAAACACA.

Judged by abundance, this clone is large. Any gene name here is a mouse gene name. The read ends 3 residues early relative to the CDR3; the germline J gene fills the gap. J is TRBJ1-6 and V is TRBV5; TRBD1 might be the D (5 bases). TRBJ1-6 is an open reading frame, and its role is uncertain. The CDR3 consists of 17 residues. Between the trimmed V and J ends, which lost 0 bases and 0 bases, there was a span of 9 bases. Germline CDR1 is LGHNA and CDR2 is YNLKQL (reference sequence). The CDR3 protein is CASSQDWGVSYNSPLYF. Incomplete CDR3 DNA: TGTGCCAGCAGCCAAGATTGGGGGGTTTCCTATAATTCGCCC.